Below, 24 T cell receptor beta chains from the same sample are listed, as sequenced in a study of T cell clones after liver transplantation. Sequencing was performed with immunoSEQ multiplex PCR; in TCRdb, only in-frame clones are kept and a portion is missing. Of about 72,000 clones in the sample, 90% were seen once. The sequencing here drew on CD4+ T cells from blood, taken before liver transplant. The receptor source for this set is a human donor who received a liver transplant.

The chain joins TRBV6-5 to TRBJ1-1; 8 nucleotides align to TRBD1. This CDR3 comprises 15 residues. Germline assignment: CDR1 MNHEY and CDR2 SVGAGI. Trimming removed 5 bases from V and 0 bases from J; junction bases left unmatched: 5. This CDR3 reads CASSRQGWVNTEAFF. DNA for the CDR3: TGTGCCAGCAGTAGACAGGGGTGGGTGAACACTGAAGCTTTCTTT.

V is TRBV2 and J is TRBJ1-2; a weak D match, TRBD1 (6 bases). Germline assignment: CDR1 SNHLY and CDR2 FYNNEI. There are 11 residues in the CDR3. V was clipped by 8 bases and J by 8 bases, with 12 bases between them. CDR3 nucleotides: TGTGCCAGCGGACAGAGTGTGGGCTACACCTTC. Translating gives CASGQSVGYTF.

J is TRBJ2-1 and V is TRBV6-4, with unresolved D. The CDR3 is 13 amino acids. Trimming took 9 bases from V and 6 from J, leaving 15 bases between them. Germline V gene lookup returns CDR1 MRHNA and CDR2 SNTAGT. The CDR3 is CARDTWVCNEQFF. The CDR3 DNA follows: TGTGCCAGAGATACATGGGTCTGCAATGAGCAGTTCTTC.

CDR3 loop: CSVYRTSGDTDTQYF. The CDR3 bases are TGCAGCGTTTATAGGACTAGCGGGGACACAGATACGCAGTATTTT. The chain recombines TRBV29-1 with TRBJ2-3, with TRBD2 matching over 12 bases. The trim removed 5 bases at V and 2 bases at J, leaving 5 bases unmatched. The CDR3 runs to 15 residues. The germline V gene has CDR1 SQVTM and CDR2 ANQGSEA.

This chain joins TRBV4-1 and TRBJ1-1, with unresolved D. Germline V gene data show CDR1 as MGHRA and CDR2 as YSYEKL. There are 13 residues in the CDR3. Trimming removed 1 base from V and 8 bases from J, with 11 bases in between. CDR3: CASSQVIRPEAFF. As DNA, the CDR3 is TGCGCCAGCAGCCAAGTAATCAGACCCGAAGCTTTCTTT.

The J gene is TRBJ2-6, the V gene TRBV7-9; D is perhaps TRBD2 (5 bases). CDR3 length equals 15 residues. Germline CDR1 and CDR2: SEHNR and FQNEAQ (reference sequence). V was pared by 2 bases and J by 2 bases, with 7 bases between. The CDR3 reads CASSLSGTGANVLTF. The CDR3 DNA is TGTGCCAGCAGCTTATCCGGGACTGGGGCCAACGTCCTGACTTTC.

The V call is TRBV28, the J call TRBJ2-5; a weak D match, TRBD2 (5 bases). With 6 bases removed from V and 2 bases from J, the gap between germline ends came to 13 bases. The CDR3 is 14 amino acids. The germline CDR1 and CDR2 sequences are MDHEN and SYDVKM. The CDR3 is CASSPLRVQETQYF. The CDR3 DNA is TGTGCCAGCAGCCCCTTGCGGGTACAAGAGACCCAGTACTTC.

The chain combines TRBV21-1 with TRBJ2-3; the D call of TRBD2 is as the table states it, not checked on the DNA. TRBV21-1 is a known pseudogene. There are 17 residues in the CDR3. The DNA for the CDR3 is TGTGCCAGCAGCAAAGGGGGACTAGCACGGGGGACAGATACGCAGTATTTT. This sequence encodes CASSKGGLARGTDTQYF.

V gene TRBV2 combines with J gene TRBJ2-5, with a possible D match to TRBD1 (6 bases). This CDR3 contains 13 residues. V gave up 5 bases and J gave up 2 bases, with 9 bases separating them. Germline V gene lookup returns CDR1 SNHLY and CDR2 FYNNEI. The CDR3 sequence is CASSTGNQETQYF. DNA of the CDR3: TGTGCCAGCAGTACAGGGAATCAAGAGACCCAGTACTTC.

The chain links TRBV28 to TRBJ2-5; D remains ambiguous. The CDR3 is 13 residues long. From germline, CDR1 is MDHEN and CDR2 SYDVKM. Trimming took 7 bases from V and 4 from J, leaving 13 bases between them. The CDR3 loop is CASTPGFSETQYF. In DNA form, the CDR3 reads TGTGCCAGCACCCCTGGGTTTTCAGAGACCCAGTACTTC. Full variable domain (missing parts from reference TRBV28 and TRBJ2-5): DVKVTQSSRYLVKRTGEKVFLECVQDMDHENMFWYRQDPGLGLRLIYFSYDVKMKEKGDIPEGYSVSREKKERFSLILESASTNQTSMYLCASTPGFSETQYFGPGTRLLVL.

Written as DNA, the CDR3 is TGTGCCAGCTCACCACCTAGCAGCACAGATACGCAGTATTTT. Protein: CASSPPSSTDTQYF. The chain links TRBV18 to TRBJ2-3; no reliable D call. CDR1 and CDR2 from the germline V gene are KGHSH and LQKENI. V lost 0 bases and J 0 bases, leaving 4 bases between the germline ends. There are 14 residues in the CDR3.

The chain carries TRBV28 and TRBJ1-4, with 8 bases matching TRBD1. V was pared by 2 bases and J by 10 bases, with 15 bases of the junction left unmatched. Germline loops: CDR1 MDHEN, CDR2 SYDVKM. CDR3 length: 17 amino acids. The CDR3 region is CASSLIGWAGGRGKLFF. Written as DNA, the CDR3 is TGTGCCAGCAGTTTAATCGGGTGGGCAGGGGGCAGGGGAAAACTGTTTTTT. Filled out from reference TRBV28 and TRBJ1-4, the complete variable domain reads DVKVTQSSRYLVKRTGEKVFLECVQDMDHENMFWYRQDPGLGLRLIYFSYDVKMKEKGDIPEGYSVSREKKERFSLILESASTNQTSMYLCASSLIGWAGGRGKLFFGSGTQLSVL.

The chain links TRBV27 to TRBJ2-2; 7 nucleotides line up with TRBD2. This CDR3 region has 17 residues. With 1 base clipped from V and 6 bases from J, the junction kept 11 bases outside the gene matches. CDR1 is MNHEY and CDR2 is SMNVEV in the germline V gene (reference sequence). The CDR3 region has the DNA TGTGCCAGCAGTTTATTCTCGGGGAGGGTCAAACCCGGGGAGCTGTTTTTT. This codes for CASSLFSGRVKPGELFF.

This chain links TRBV18 with TRBJ1-1; perhaps TRBD1 as D (5 bases). This CDR3 has 13 residues. V lost 4 bases to trimming and J lost 4 bases, with 10 bases between them. Per germline, CDR1 KGHSH and CDR2 LQKENI. In DNA form, the CDR3 reads TGTGCCAGCTCACAGGGGTTGGGCACTGAAGCTTTCTTT. Translation gives CASSQGLGTEAFF.

V and J are TRBV7-2 and TRBJ1-3; tentative D call: TRBD1 (5 bases). The CDR3 covers 15 residues. V was cut by 4 bases and J by 3 bases, with 13 bases left in between. Germline assignment: CDR1 SGHTA and CDR2 FQGNSA. This chain's CDR3 is CASSYSGTGGNTIYF. The DNA for the CDR3 is TGTGCCAGCAGCTATTCCGGGACGGGTGGAAACACCATATATTTT.

The gene calls are TRBV11-3 and TRBJ2-7; no clear D gene. The V and J ends lost 5 bases and 0 bases respectively, with 11 bases between them. This CDR3 comprises 14 residues. Germline loops: CDR1 SGHNT, CDR2 YENEEA. The CDR3 is CASSPGPSSYEQYF. CDR3 DNA: TGTGCCAGCAGCCCGGGCCCGAGCTCCTACGAGCAGTACTTC.

This clone was seen a handful of times. The chain joins TRBV6-1 to TRBJ1-2; D might be TRBD1 (6 bases). CDR1 MNHNS and CDR2 SASEGT come from the germline V gene. The length of the CDR3 is 12 residues. The V gene lost 3 bases and the J gene lost 6 bases, with 8 bases spanning the gap. This CDR3 reads CASSDRGHGYTF. Here the CDR3 DNA reads TGTGCCAGCAGTGACAGGGGCCATGGCTACACCTTC.

The chain has TRBV5-6 and TRBJ1-5; 9 bases match TRBD1. The CDR3 runs 13 residues. Germline trimming cut 4 bases from V and 9 bases from J; bases unmatched to any gene: 5. Germline V lookup: CDR1 SGHDT, CDR2 YYEEEE. The CDR3 spells CASSRDREPPQHF. The CDR3 region has the DNA TGTGCCAGCAGCAGGGACAGGGAACCGCCCCAGCATTTT.

This chain joins TRBV30 and TRBJ2-7; maybe TRBD1 (5 bases). Trimming took off 2 bases at V and 7 bases at J, with 9 bases between the two ends. This CDR3 has 11 amino acids. Germline loops: CDR1 GTSNPN, CDR2 SVGIG (reference sequence). CDR3 DNA: TGTGCCTGGAGTTCCGACAGAGAGCAGTACTTC. It specifies CAWSSDREQYF. Variable domain in full (rest from reference TRBV30 and TRBJ2-7): SQTIHQWPATLVQPVGSPLSLECTVEGTSNPNLYWYRQAAGRGLQLLFYSVGIGQISSEVPQNLSASRPQDRQFILSSKKLLLSDSGFYLCAWSSDREQYFGPGTRLTVT.

CDR3 in amino acids: CAISGTGVGETQYF. The CDR3 nucleotides read TGTGCCATCAGCGGGACAGGGGTTGGAGAGACCCAGTACTTC. The chain uses TRBV10-3 and TRBJ2-5; the match to TRBD1 covers 10 bases. CDR1 and CDR2 from the germline V gene are ENHRY and SYGVKD. The junction had 5 bases not matched to a gene; V was cut back by 6 bases and J by 4 bases. This CDR3 spans 14 amino acids.

The chain employs TRBV30 and TRBJ1-2; D remains unclear. The ends were cut back, 5 bases at V and 8 bases at J, with 12 bases in the middle. CDR1 GTSNPN and CDR2 SVGIG come from the germline V gene (reference sequence). CDR3 length: 11 amino acids. The CDR3 reads CAWGLINGYTF. Written as DNA, the CDR3 is TGTGCCTGGGGACTCATAAACGGCTACACCTTC.

CDR3 DNA sequence: TGCGCCAGCAGTGAGCCGGGACGAACGAGCTATGGCTACACCTTC. Encoded protein: CASSEPGRTSYGYTF. This chain joins TRBV10-2 and TRBJ1-2; D is perhaps TRBD1 (5 bases). The CDR3 length is 15 residues. The germline CDR1 and CDR2 sequences are WSHSY and SAAADI. V lost 2 bases and J 4 bases, leaving 14 bases between the germline ends.

This sequence joins TRBV13 and TRBJ1-1; no clear D. Germline V gene lookup returns CDR1 PRHDT and CDR2 FYEKMQ (reference sequence). Trimming pared 5 bases from V and 0 bases from J, leaving 10 bases between. The CDR3 spans 14 residues. DNA of the CDR3: TGTGCCAGCAGCCCCGGGGTAGTGAACACTGAAGCTTTCTTT. This encodes CASSPGVVNTEAFF.

The chain combines TRBV2 with TRBJ1-4, with D possibly being TRBD1 (5 bases). Between the trimmed V and J ends, which lost 5 bases and 5 bases, there was a span of 18 bases. This CDR3 has 16 amino acids. CDR1 is SNHLY and CDR2 is FYNNEI in the germline V gene. The CDR3 nucleotides are TGTGCCAGCAGTCCGCCGGAAGACAGACGGAATGAAAAACTGTTTTTT. Translating it yields CASSPPEDRRNEKLFF.